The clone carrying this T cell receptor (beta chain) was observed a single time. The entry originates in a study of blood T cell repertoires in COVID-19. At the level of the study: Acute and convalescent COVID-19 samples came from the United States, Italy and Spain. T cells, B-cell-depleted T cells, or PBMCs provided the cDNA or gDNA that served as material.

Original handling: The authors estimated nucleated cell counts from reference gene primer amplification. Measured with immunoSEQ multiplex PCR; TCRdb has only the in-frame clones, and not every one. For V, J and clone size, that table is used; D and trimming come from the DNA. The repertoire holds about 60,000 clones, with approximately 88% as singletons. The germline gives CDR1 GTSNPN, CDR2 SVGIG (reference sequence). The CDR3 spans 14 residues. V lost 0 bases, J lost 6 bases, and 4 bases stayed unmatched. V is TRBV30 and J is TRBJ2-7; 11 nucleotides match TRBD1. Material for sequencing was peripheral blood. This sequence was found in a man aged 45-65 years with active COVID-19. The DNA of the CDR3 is TGTGCCTGGAGTGTTGGACAGGGGGCGGCCGAGCAGTACTTC. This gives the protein CAWSVGQGAAEQYF.